Below are 11 T cell receptor beta chains sequenced from a single sample in a study of blood T cell repertoires in COVID-19. TCRdb's table, derived via immunoSEQ multiplex PCR, lists solely in-frame clones and lacks some. The sample records around 83,000 clones, about nine tenths being singletons. The sequenced material came from peripheral blood. The receptor set was obtained from a man in his fifties or sixties with active or convalescent COVID-19.

This clone was found a few times. This chain uses TRBV5-1 with TRBJ2-7; a possible D gene is TRBD1 (6 bases). Per germline, CDR1 SGHRS and CDR2 YFSETQ. With 4 bases removed from V and 4 bases from J, the gap between germline ends came to 15 bases. The CDR3 runs 14 residues. The CDR3, as DNA: TGCGCCAGCAGCCCGGGACACGGGCCGTACGAGCAGTACTTC. Translated, it gives CASSPGHGPYEQYF.

The CDR3 region is CASSQAGVEQYF. CDR3 nucleotide sequence: TGTGCCAGCAGCCAAGCGGGAGTTGAGCAGTACTTC. V gene TRBV7-9 combines with J gene TRBJ2-7; 8 bases are shared with TRBD2. V was clipped by 5 bases and J by 7 bases; unmatched bases: 4. Germline V gene sequence: CDR1 SEHNR, CDR2 FQNEAQ (reference sequence). CDR3 size: 12 residues.

The chain employs TRBV25-1 and TRBJ1-6; perhaps TRBD1 as D (6 bases). The CDR3 has 16 amino acids. Germline values: CDR1 MGHDK, CDR2 SYGVNS. Trimming removed 6 bases from V and 5 bases from J, with 17 bases in between. The CDR3 nucleotides read TGTGCCAGCAGCCTCACCGGGGACAATAATAATTCACCCCTCCACTTT. It yields the protein CASSLTGDNNNSPLHF.

CDR3 sequence: CAWDRNEKLFF. The DNA of the CDR3 is TGTGCCTGGGACAGGAATGAAAAACTGTTTTTT. The chain recombines TRBV30 with TRBJ1-4; possibly TRBD1 for D (6 bases). The germline V and J ends were trimmed by 5 bases and 5 bases, with 6 bases remaining between them. The CDR3 is made up of 11 amino acids. Germline V gives CDR1 GTSNPN, CDR2 SVGIG (reference sequence).

The chain employs TRBV24-1 and TRBJ2-1; 10 bases match TRBD2. The CDR3 consists of 15 residues. V trimming: 6 bases; J trimming: 7 bases; junction bases outside the gene matches: 8. Germline-derived CDR1 and CDR2 are KGHDR and SFDVKD. Here the CDR3 DNA reads TGTGCCACCAGTCGGAGGGCTAGCGGGGGAAATGAGCAGTTCTTC. It translates to CATSRRASGGNEQFF.

The chain has TRBV6-5 and TRBJ2-2, with D perhaps matching TRBD2 (5 bases). Germline loops: CDR1 MNHEY, CDR2 SVGAGI. The ends were cut back, 10 bases at V and 5 bases at J, with 20 bases in the middle. The CDR3 is 15 residues long. The CDR3 here is CATQKGRSGTGELFF. CDR3 nucleotide sequence: TGTGCCACCCAGAAAGGCAGGTCGGGGACCGGGGAGCTGTTTTTT.

This chain links TRBV10-3 with TRBJ1-6; D call uncertain. Germline V CDR1 and CDR2: ENHRY, SYGVKD. Trimming removed 0 bases from V and 7 bases from J, with 10 bases in between. The CDR3 contains 15 residues. The CDR3 here is CAISESSIGNSPLHF. CDR3 coding DNA: TGTGCCATCAGTGAGTCGTCCATCGGGAATTCACCCCTCCACTTT.

This rearrangement joins TRBV7-2 to TRBJ2-3, with 13 bases fitting TRBD2. Germline CDR1 reads SGHTA; CDR2 reads FQGNSA. CDR3 length: 17 amino acids. V lost 5 bases to trimming and J lost 11 bases; unmatched junction nucleotides: 16. The CDR3 DNA reads TGTGCCAGCAGCCGTTCGACTAGCGGGAGGACAAGAAGTCAGCAGTATTTT. Protein sequence: CASSRSTSGRTRSQQYF.

V gene TRBV19 combines with J gene TRBJ1-5, with D possibly matching TRBD1 (5 bases). V gave up 6 bases and J gave up 0 bases, with 15 bases separating them. Germline values: CDR1 LNHDA, CDR2 SQIVND (reference sequence). The length of the CDR3 is 16 residues. CDR3 DNA sequence: TGTGCCAGTAGAACAGGTGTGGGCTATAGCAATCAGCCCCAGCATTTT. This sequence encodes CASRTGVGYSNQPQHF.

The chain links TRBV27 to TRBJ2-1; TRBD1 matches 7 bases. The CDR3 runs to 16 residues. Trimming took 2 bases from V and 2 from J; bases not matched to a gene: 6. CDR1 and CDR2 (germline): MNHEY, SMNVEV (reference sequence). The CDR3 is CASSLVTGIPYNEQFF. Written as DNA, the CDR3 is TGTGCCAGCAGTTTAGTGACAGGGATACCCTACAATGAGCAGTTCTTC.

The gene calls are TRBV5-1 and TRBJ2-3; 7 bases agree with TRBD1. The ends lost 4 bases at V and 2 bases at J; junction bases unmatched: 19. This CDR3 is built from 19 residues. In germline, CDR1 is SGHRS, CDR2 YFSETQ. CDR3 sequence (DNA): TGCGCCAGCAGCCTACAGGGGTATGGATCATCCCTTTCCACAGATACGCAGTATTTT. This gives the protein CASSLQGYGSSLSTDTQYF.